The entry that follows covers one T cell receptor (beta chain) sequence. Its specificity is unknown. A second 7 to 11 cycle PCR used barcoded and J-beta primers. Every sample gave at least 2.5 million paired-end reads containing CDR3. MiXCR, run by TCRdb on the 5' RACE reads, gives a single entry per CDR3 protein. The data show fewer than 600,000 distinct CDR3 sequences, with over 25% seen just once and about 3.3% held by the top ten. The record originates from a study of blood T cells in healthy people across ages. Study results and limitations: It was the long-lived donors that had more naive CD4+ cells and higher diversity than aged donors.

This CDR3 contains 14 residues. The V and J ends lost 5 bases and 5 bases respectively, with 12 bases between them. From germline, CDR1 is SEHNR and CDR2 FQNEAQ (reference sequence). These data were also reused for a study on T cells of mothers and their children. That source adds: Whether pairs are related or unrelated, thymic selection shapes their TCR recombination output in much the same way.

This TCR derives from a boy between 2 and 10 years old in good health. This chain links TRBV7-9 with TRBJ1-4; no definite D call. The sequencing sample was made of blood. CDR3 sequence reads: CASSPGLDNEKLFF. CDR3 sequence (DNA): TGTGCCAGCAGCCCCGGACTGGACAATGAAAAACTGTTTTTT.